These 30 T cell receptor beta chains were all obtained from the same sample, sequenced in a study of long-term antiretroviral therapy in people with HIV. Running of the v3.0 immunoSEQ assay took place at survey level. Libraries were prepared by immunoSEQ multiplex PCR; TCRdb keeps only in-frame clonotypes and omits some of them. The sample shows tens of thousands of clones, 80% of them seen only once. The specimen was unsorted PBMCs, collected 3.4 years after starting antiretroviral therapy. These receptors were collected from a man aged 25 to 45 with HIV.

This chain connects TRBV28 to TRBJ2-2, with 8 bases that match TRBD1. This CDR3 has 16 amino acids. In germline, CDR1 is MDHEN, CDR2 SYDVKM. The V and J ends lost 5 bases and 3 bases, in that order; junction bases with no gene match: 8. The CDR3 sequence is CASSPDMTGDTGELFF. The CDR3 DNA sequence: TGTGCCAGCAGTCCGGACATGACAGGGGACACCGGGGAGCTGTTTTTT.

V and J are TRBV5-1 and TRBJ1-2; no reliable D call. Per germline, CDR1 SGHRS and CDR2 YFSETQ. Trimming cost V 4 bases and J 2 bases, with 12 bases left between them. The CDR3 sequence is 14 residues long. The CDR3 region has the DNA TGCGCCAGCAGCCTCCGGGAGGCCAACTATGGCTACACCTTC. It yields the protein CASSLREANYGYTF.

This clone appeared a single time. The chain links TRBV9 to TRBJ2-7; 9 bases match TRBD1. Germline V gives CDR1 SGDLS, CDR2 YYNGEE. The CDR3 length is 14 residues. The V and J ends lost 4 bases and 7 bases, in that order; junction bases with no gene match: 9. The CDR3 DNA reads as TGTGCCAGCAGCCCCAGGACAGGGGTGGGGGAGCAGTACTTC. It is translated as CASSPRTGVGEQYF.

This chain uses TRBV7-9 with TRBJ1-1; D not resolved. The germline V gene has CDR1 SEHNR and CDR2 FQNEAQ (reference sequence). CDR3 length equals 11 residues. The ends were cut back, 2 bases at V and 8 bases at J, with 6 bases in the middle. CDR3 sequence reads: CASSLTSEAFF. CDR3 nucleotide sequence: TGTGCCAGCAGCTTAACGTCCGAAGCTTTCTTT.

This clone occurred a few times. The chain links TRBV27 to TRBJ2-7, with 7 bases lining up with TRBD2. Germline V gene sequence: CDR1 MNHEY, CDR2 SMNVEV (reference sequence). The CDR3 loop spans 14 amino acids. The V segment lost 5 bases and the J segment 2 bases; nucleotides outside the gene matches: 6. The DNA for the CDR3 is TGTGCCAGCAGTACCTTAGCGGGCCCCTACGAGCAGTACTTC. Translation gives CASSTLAGPYEQYF.

This clone came up a few times. The rearrangement uses TRBV15 and TRBJ2-3; D unresolved. Trimming removed 1 base at V and 4 bases at J, with 9 bases between. Germline loops: CDR1 LNHNV, CDR2 YYDKDF (reference sequence). The CDR3 extends over 14 amino acids. The CDR3 sequence: CATSRALDADTQYF. The CDR3 bases are TGTGCCACCAGCAGAGCGCTAGATGCAGATACGCAGTATTTT.

The rearrangement joins TRBV7-2 to TRBJ1-5, with a possible D match to TRBD1 (5 bases). V lost 6 bases to trimming and J lost 4 bases, with 10 bases between them. Germline V gene lookup returns CDR1 SGHTA and CDR2 FQGNSA. The CDR3 has 13 residues. CDR3 protein: CASSYDRNQPQHF. The CDR3 coding sequence is TGTGCCAGCAGTTACGACAGAAATCAGCCCCAGCATTTT.

This clone has just one count. This rearrangement joins TRBV6-5 to TRBJ1-2, with D possibly being TRBD1 (6 bases). The CDR3 runs 12 residues. Germline CDR1 is MNHEY and CDR2 is SVGAGI. The V end lost 5 bases, the J end lost 5 bases, and 9 bases lay between the germline ends. CDR3 DNA sequence: TGTGCCAGCAGTAAGCAGGGGTATGGCTACACCTTC. Amino acid sequence: CASSKQGYGYTF.

CDR3 coding DNA: TGTGCCAGTAGCACAGGACAGGGCAATGAGCAGTTCTTC. This sequence encodes CASSTGQGNEQFF. The rearrangement uses TRBV19 and TRBJ2-1, with TRBD1 identical over 8 bases. The CDR3 consists of 13 residues. Trimming removed 6 bases from V and 6 bases from J; junction bases left unmatched: 4. Germline values: CDR1 LNHDA, CDR2 SQIVND (reference sequence).

The rearrangement uses TRBV2 and TRBJ2-1, with D perhaps being TRBD1 or TRBD2 (5 bases each). Germline V gene sequence: CDR1 SNHLY, CDR2 FYNNEI. The V end lost 1 base, the J end lost 6 bases, and 10 bases lay between the germline ends. The CDR3 contains 14 residues. CDR3 protein: CASSEGGAGNEQFF. The CDR3 DNA reads TGTGCCAGCAGTGAAGGAGGGGCCGGCAATGAGCAGTTCTTC. The full variable domain, its missing parts supplied by reference TRBV2 and TRBJ2-1, is EPEVTQTPSHQVTQMGQEVILRCVPISNHLYFYWYRQILGQKVEFLVSFYNNEISEKSEIFDDQFSVERPDGSNFTLKIRSTKLEDSAMYFCASSEGGAGNEQFFGPGTRLTVL.

This chain uses TRBV6-1 with TRBJ1-1, with D possibly matching TRBD1 (5 bases). Germline V gives CDR1 MNHNS, CDR2 SASEGT. CDR3 length equals 14 residues. Trimming took 3 bases from V and 5 from J, leaving 13 bases between them. CDR3 bases: TGTGCCAGCAGTGAGAGTATGGGGCGAACTGAAGCTTTCTTT. It encodes CASSESMGRTEAFF.

The CDR3 spells CASRASMAMGQPQHF. DNA for the CDR3: TGTGCCAGCAGGGCCTCCATGGCAATGGGTCAGCCCCAGCATTTT. The chain joins TRBV6-5 to TRBJ1-5; D ambiguous. V lost 6 bases, J lost 6 bases, and 18 bases lay in between. The CDR3 contains 15 residues. Germline CDR1 and CDR2: MNHEY and SVGAGI.

The chain has TRBV4-1 and TRBJ2-1; TRBD2 is a possible D gene (6 bases). Germline V gene data show CDR1 as MGHRA and CDR2 as YSYEKL. The CDR3 extends over 16 amino acids. Trimming took off 3 bases at V and 1 base at J, with 13 bases between the two ends. CDR3 sequence (DNA): TGCGCCAGCAGCCAGAATCTAGCGAATTCCTACAATGAGCAGTTCTTC. Amino acid sequence: CASSQNLANSYNEQFF.

The chain carries TRBV7-3 and TRBJ1-4, with TRBD1 identical over 7 bases. The CDR3 spans 15 residues. Losses at the gene ends were 5 bases for V and 7 bases for J; bases not matched to a gene: 10. Germline V lookup: CDR1 SGHTA, CDR2 FQGTGA. The chain's CDR3 is CASSRSRDRSEKLFF. As DNA, the CDR3 is TGTGCCAGCAGCCGCTCCCGGGACAGAAGTGAAAAACTGTTTTTT. Variable domain in full (rest from reference TRBV7-3 and TRBJ1-4): GAGVSQTPSNKVTEKGKYVELRCDPISGHTALYWYRQSLGQGPEFLIYFQGTGAADDSGLPNDRFFAVRPEGSVSTLKIQRTERGDSAVYLCASSRSRDRSEKLFFGSGTQLSVL.

V usage is TRBV11-2 and J usage is TRBJ2-7, with D possibly TRBD1 on 5 matching bases. The germline V gene has CDR1 SGHAT and CDR2 FQNNGV. Trimming took 0 bases from V and 6 from J, leaving 9 bases between them. This CDR3 contains 13 residues. CDR3 in amino acids: CASSLDRVTEQYF. The CDR3 DNA sequence: TGTGCCAGCAGCTTAGACAGGGTGACCGAGCAGTACTTC.

This clone was recorded a few times. Other nucleotide sequences in the sample specify the same CDR3. This sequence joins TRBV5-1 and TRBJ2-1, with 8 bases that match TRBD2. The V gene's germline CDR1 is SGHRS and CDR2 YFSETQ. J lost 4 bases, V lost 4 bases, and 7 bases had no gene match. The CDR3 loop spans 15 amino acids. The CDR3 nucleotides are TGCGCCAGCAGCCTTAGCGGGAAGGTTTACAATGAGCAGTTCTTC. It encodes CASSLSGKVYNEQFF.

The chain employs TRBV4-3 and TRBJ2-6; D gene ambiguous. Trimming shortened V by 3 bases and J by 0 bases, and 12 bases separated the two germline ends. The CDR3 extends over 17 amino acids. CDR1 is LGHNA, CDR2 YSLEER, per germline. The CDR3 is CASSQNLVPSGANVLTF. CDR3 sequence (DNA): TGCGCCAGCAGCCAGAATTTAGTTCCCTCTGGGGCCAACGTCCTGACTTTC.

The chain is built from TRBV29-1 and TRBJ1-1; 8 nucleotides align to TRBD1. In germline, CDR1 is SQVTM, CDR2 ANQGSEA. V shed 4 bases, J shed 5 bases, and the junction held 6 bases outside the gene matches. The CDR3 spans 13 residues. CDR3: CSVARQGRTEAFF. CDR3 DNA sequence: TGCAGCGTTGCCCGACAGGGGCGGACTGAAGCTTTCTTT.

In its sample, this clone was seen a few times. The genes are TRBV13 and TRBJ2-3; D gene ambiguous. The germline V gene encodes CDR1 PRHDT and CDR2 FYEKMQ (reference sequence). V lost 5 bases and J 1 base, leaving 16 bases between the germline ends. The CDR3 is 16 amino acids. The CDR3 loop is CASSPPGRTRTDTQYF. In DNA, the CDR3 is TGTGCCAGCAGCCCGCCCGGCAGGACCCGCACAGATACGCAGTATTTT.

This chain links TRBV29-1 with TRBJ2-3; D is unclear. CDR3 length: 10 residues. Trimming took off 6 bases at V and 1 base at J, with 2 bases between the two ends. Germline loops: CDR1 SQVTM, CDR2 ANQGSEA. Here the CDR3 reads CSVGTDTQYF. The CDR3 DNA is TGCAGCGTGGGCACAGATACGCAGTATTTT.

The chain recombines TRBV7-6 with TRBJ1-5, with D unclear. V was pared by 5 bases and J by 4 bases, with 9 bases between. The germline V gene has CDR1 SGHVS and CDR2 FNYEAQ. The CDR3 has 13 amino acids. CDR3 sequence: CASSLTVNQPQHF. The CDR3 DNA follows: TGTGCCAGCAGCCTGACGGTGAATCAGCCCCAGCATTTT.

The chain employs TRBV28 and TRBJ2-2; 8 nucleotides agree with TRBD2. Germline trimming cut 6 bases from V and 6 bases from J; bases unmatched to any gene: 15. Germline loops: CDR1 MDHEN, CDR2 SYDVKM. This CDR3 region has 17 residues. CDR3 loop: CASSTRGSGRKAGELFF. CDR3 DNA: TGTGCCAGCAGCACTAGAGGAAGCGGGAGAAAAGCCGGGGAGCTGTTTTTT.

The chain links TRBV4-3 to TRBJ2-3; 7 bases fit TRBD2. CDR1 and CDR2 (germline): LGHNA, YSLEER. The CDR3 extends over 16 amino acids. V lost 1 base, J lost 2 bases, and 6 bases stayed unmatched. As DNA, the CDR3 is TGCGCCAGCAGCCAAGGACTTGGGGGGGACACAGATACGCAGTATTTT. It specifies CASSQGLGGDTDTQYF.

V is TRBV6-6 and J is TRBJ2-7; 7 bases match TRBD2. The CDR3 is 12 amino acids. Germline assignment: CDR1 MNHNY and CDR2 SVGAGI (reference sequence). V trimming: 8 bases; J trimming: 3 bases; junction bases outside the gene matches: 4. The CDR3 DNA reads as TGTGCCAGCTTGGGGGAGGGCTACGAGCAGTACTTC. This gives the protein CASLGEGYEQYF.

The chain combines TRBV29-1 with TRBJ2-7; D is perhaps TRBD2 (6 bases). This CDR3 contains 11 residues. V lost 7 bases to trimming and J lost 4 bases, with 11 bases between them. Germline V CDR1 and CDR2: SQVTM, ANQGSEA. The CDR3 coding sequence is TGCAGCGCTTTGGGAGGTTACGAGCAGTACTTC. Translating gives CSALGGYEQYF.

This CDR3 is CASSSGAGPGANVLTF. DNA for the CDR3: TGTGCCAGCAGCTCGGGGGCGGGTCCCGGGGCCAACGTCCTGACTTTC. V and J are TRBV11-2 and TRBJ2-6; either TRBD1 or TRBD2 may supply D (6 bases each). In germline, CDR1 is SGHAT, CDR2 FQNNGV. This CDR3 contains 16 residues. Trimming cost V 4 bases and J 4 bases, with 14 bases left between them.

V is TRBV5-5 and J is TRBJ2-7; D is perhaps TRBD2 (5 bases). This CDR3 spans 13 amino acids. Per germline, CDR1 SGHKS and CDR2 YYEKEE (reference sequence). Trimming removed 2 bases at V and 3 bases at J, with 9 bases between. The DNA for the CDR3 is TGTGCCAGCAGCTTCCGTCGGGGCTACGAGCAGTACTTC. Its translation: CASSFRRGYEQYF.

The chain uses TRBV7-8 and TRBJ1-3; 8 nucleotides agree with TRBD1. CDR3 length equals 16 residues. Germline V gene sequence: CDR1 SGHVS, CDR2 FQNEAQ. Trimming removed 4 bases from V and 2 bases from J; junction bases left unmatched: 7. In DNA, the CDR3 is TGTGCCAGCAGCTCTCGGACAGGGCGAGCTGGAAACACCATATATTTT. Its translation is CASSSRTGRAGNTIYF.

This clone is a singleton in its sample. The chain couples TRBV5-4 to TRBJ2-3, with D perhaps matching TRBD1 or TRBD2 (5 bases each). The V gene lost 4 bases and the J gene lost 4 bases, with 22 bases spanning the gap. Germline assignment: CDR1 SGHNT and CDR2 YYREEE (reference sequence). This CDR3 spans 17 amino acids. In nucleotides, the CDR3 is TGTGCCAGCAGCGGCCGGTTAGTTGGGACGGGATCAGATACGCAGTATTTT. As protein: CASSGRLVGTGSDTQYF.

The rearrangement joins TRBV28 to TRBJ1-5, with unresolved D. The CDR3 is 13 residues long. Germline CDR1 MDHEN, CDR2 SYDVKM. Between the trimmed V and J ends, which lost 2 bases and 8 bases, there was a span of 10 bases. Here the CDR3 reads CASSLRWGEPQHF. CDR3 DNA: TGTGCCAGCAGTTTAAGGTGGGGTGAGCCCCAGCATTTT.